This passage covers 14 T cell receptor beta chains from one sample sequenced in a study of T cell responses to AZD1222 COVID-19 vaccine. Sequenced by immunoSEQ multiplex PCR; TCRdb stores in-frame clones only, minus some. The sample includes over 150,000 clones, roughly nine tenths of them seen just once. Source: peripheral blood, taken on day 0 of MenACWY control vaccination. These receptors were obtained from an adult in good health.

The rearrangement joins TRBV6-2 or TRBV6-3 to TRBJ2-1; 11 bases are a match to TRBD2. The CDR3 covers 15 residues. In germline, CDR1 is MNHEY, CDR2 SVGEGT. V was pared by 10 bases and J by 5 bases, with 10 bases of the junction left unmatched. The CDR3 region has the DNA TGTGCCACCGGCCCCCGACTAGCGGGGAACAATGAGCAGTTCTTC. It is translated as CATGPRLAGNNEQFF.

V and J are TRBV11-2 and TRBJ2-1; 11 nucleotides align to TRBD1. J gave up 9 bases and V 5 bases, and 9 bases lay outside the gene matches. The CDR3 extends over 15 amino acids. Germline V gene lookup returns CDR1 SGHAT and CDR2 FQNNGV. CDR3 sequence (DNA): TGTGCCAGCAGCCCGGGGACAGGGGGGTATGCTGAGCAGTTCTTC. It specifies CASSPGTGGYAEQFF. Combining the CDR3 with reference TRBV11-2 and TRBJ2-1 gives the whole variable domain EAGVAQSPRYKIIEKRQSVAFWCNPISGHATLYWYQQILGQGPKLLIQFQNNGVVDDSQLPKDRFSAERLKGVDSTLKIQPAKLEDSAVYLCASSPGTGGYAEQFFGPGTRLTVL.

The chain joins TRBV11-2 to TRBJ2-1; D possibly matches TRBD1 or TRBD2 (6 bases each). The V and J ends lost 7 bases and 3 bases respectively, with 16 bases between them. This CDR3 spans 15 amino acids. Germline loops: CDR1 SGHAT, CDR2 FQNNGV. This CDR3 is CASTSRGRFYNEQFF. The CDR3 DNA reads as TGTGCCAGCACCTCAAGGGGGAGGTTCTACAATGAGCAGTTCTTC.

This rearrangement joins TRBV6-1 to TRBJ1-1; possibly TRBD1 for D (5 bases). V dropped 2 bases and J dropped 5 bases, with 9 bases sitting between them. The CDR3 sequence is 13 residues long. The V gene's germline CDR1 is MNHNS and CDR2 SASEGT. The chain's CDR3 is CASSERWGTEAFF. The DNA for the CDR3 is TGTGCCAGCAGTGAACGCTGGGGGACTGAAGCTTTCTTT.

The chain carries TRBV5-4 and TRBJ2-2; the match to TRBD2 covers 10 bases. Germline V gives CDR1 SGHNT, CDR2 YYREEE (reference sequence). The CDR3 is 16 amino acids. Trimming removed 0 bases from V and 6 bases from J; junction bases left unmatched: 5. This CDR3 reads CASSLEFSGGPGELFF. In DNA, the CDR3 is TGTGCCAGCAGCTTGGAGTTTAGCGGGGGGCCCGGGGAGCTGTTTTTT.

The rearrangement links TRBV9 to TRBJ1-2; 9 bases align to TRBD1. CDR1 is SGDLS and CDR2 is YYNGEE in the germline V gene. Trimming cost V 4 bases and J 8 bases; bases outside gene matches: 9. The CDR3 contains 14 residues. The CDR3 region has the DNA TGTGCCAGCAGCCTTGGGGGTGGGACAGGGGGCTACACCTTC. Translation: CASSLGGGTGGYTF.

The chain uses TRBV28 and TRBJ1-2; 10 bases agree with TRBD1. Germline V gene lookup returns CDR1 MDHEN and CDR2 SYDVKM. The CDR3 extends over 13 amino acids. After removal of 6 bases from V and 6 bases from J, the junction contained 4 bases not matched to a gene. CDR3 nucleotides: TGTGCCAGCAGGACAGGGGGCATCCATGGCTACACCTTC. Protein product: CASRTGGIHGYTF.

The count of this clone is one. The genes are TRBV15 and TRBJ1-5; D is perhaps TRBD1 (5 bases). The length of the CDR3 is 14 residues. The V and J ends lost 6 bases and 0 bases respectively, with 9 bases between them. Germline CDR1 and CDR2: LNHNV and YYDKDF (reference sequence). In DNA, the CDR3 is TGTGCCACCAGTGTAGGGGATAGCAATCAGCCCCAGCATTTT. Protein product: CATSVGDSNQPQHF.

The chain uses TRBV5-4 and TRBJ2-5; 7 bases match TRBD1. Germline assignment: CDR1 SGHNT and CDR2 YYREEE (reference sequence). Trimming cost V 3 bases and J 4 bases; bases outside gene matches: 9. This CDR3 spans 15 amino acids. The CDR3 DNA reads TGTGCCAGCAGCTCCGTGCAGGGGGTGCGAGAGACCCAGTACTTC. Encoded protein: CASSSVQGVRETQYF.

The V gene is TRBV2, the J gene TRBJ2-7; D possibly corresponds to TRBD1 (6 bases). The CDR3 runs 15 residues. The V gene lost 7 bases and the J gene lost 0 bases, with 16 bases spanning the gap. Germline V gives CDR1 SNHLY, CDR2 FYNNEI. CDR3 loop: CASNRGGRGSYEQYF. The CDR3 DNA follows: TGTGCCAGCAATCGAGGGGGAAGAGGCTCCTACGAGCAGTACTTC.

The rearrangement joins TRBV4-1 to TRBJ2-7; TRBD1 aligns across 7 bases. The germline gives CDR1 MGHRA, CDR2 YSYEKL. CDR3 length equals 14 residues. V shed 1 base and J 3 bases; nucleotides not matched to a gene: 3. The CDR3 sequence: CASSQGQGDYEQYV. DNA for the CDR3: TGCGCCAGCAGCCAAGGACAGGGAGACTACGAGCAGTACGTC.

The chain employs TRBV4-1 and TRBJ2-3, with TRBD2 as a possible D gene (6 bases). This CDR3 comprises 14 residues. CDR1 MGHRA and CDR2 YSYEKL come from the germline V gene. Trimming stripped 3 bases from V and 10 bases from J, with 17 bases between. CDR3 loop: CASSHPAGEVAQYF. As DNA, the CDR3 is TGCGCCAGCAGCCACCCCGCCGGGGAGGTAGCGCAGTATTTT.

The chain recombines TRBV7-2 with TRBJ1-5, with D maybe TRBD1 (6 bases). The length of the CDR3 is 16 residues. The germline V and J ends were trimmed by 4 bases and 6 bases, with 19 bases remaining between them. Germline V gene lookup returns CDR1 SGHTA and CDR2 FQGNSA. The CDR3 region is CASSSSRAGAGQPQHF. CDR3 coding DNA: TGTGCCAGCAGCTCGTCCCGGGCGGGGGCGGGTCAGCCCCAGCATTTT.

This chain's CDR3 is CSARGNSPLHF. CDR3 bases: TGCAGTGCTAGGGGGAATTCACCCCTCCACTTT. This chain connects TRBV20-1 to TRBJ1-6; no reliable D call. The CDR3 spans 11 residues. Germline loops: CDR1 DFQATT, CDR2 SNEGSKA (reference sequence). The V and J ends lost 3 bases and 7 bases respectively, with 4 bases between them.